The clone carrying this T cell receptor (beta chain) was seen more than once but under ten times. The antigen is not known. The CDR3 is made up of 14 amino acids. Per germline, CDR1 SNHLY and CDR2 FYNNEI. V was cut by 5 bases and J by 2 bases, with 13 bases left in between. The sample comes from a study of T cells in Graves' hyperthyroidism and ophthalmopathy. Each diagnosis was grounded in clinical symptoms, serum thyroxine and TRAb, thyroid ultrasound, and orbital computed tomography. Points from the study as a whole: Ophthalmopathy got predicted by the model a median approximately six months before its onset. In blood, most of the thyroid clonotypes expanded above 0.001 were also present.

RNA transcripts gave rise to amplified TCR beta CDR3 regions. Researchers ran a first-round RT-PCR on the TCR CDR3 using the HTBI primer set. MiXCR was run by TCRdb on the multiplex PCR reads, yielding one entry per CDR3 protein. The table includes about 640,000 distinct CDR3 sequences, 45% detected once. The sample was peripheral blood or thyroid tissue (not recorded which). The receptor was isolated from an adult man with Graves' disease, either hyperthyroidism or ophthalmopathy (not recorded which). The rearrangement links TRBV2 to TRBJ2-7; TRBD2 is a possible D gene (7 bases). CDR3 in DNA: TGTGCCAGCAGTTTGGGGGGGGCCCCCTACGAGCAGTACTTC. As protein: CASSLGGAPYEQYF.